This T cell receptor (beta chain) was found in a study of OX40 agonist ivuxolimab in advanced cancers. Study-level background: Ivuxolimab, an agonist antibody against OX40 (CD134), was given to patients.

The method was immunoSEQ multiplex PCR; TCRdb's version includes in-frame clones alone and lacks a portion of them. The profile shows about 77,000 clones, 65% to 85% of them singletons. CDR3 length: 14 amino acids. Per the germline V gene, CDR1 is ENHRY and CDR2 is SYGVKD. V was trimmed by 2 bases and J by 1 base, leaving 8 bases between them. The V call is TRBV10-3, the J call TRBJ1-1; D remains unclear. The sequencing here drew on CD4+ or CD8+ T cells sorted from blood, taken in a trial of the OX40 agonist ivuxolimab. The sequence came from an adult with an advanced solid tumor such as melanoma, head and neck, liver or kidney cancer. Here the CDR3 reads CAISEPQGNTEAFF. Here the CDR3 DNA reads TGTGCCATCAGTGAGCCTCAAGGGAACACTGAAGCTTTCTTT.